The rows below give T cell receptor beta chains drawn from one sample of a study of early T cells in non-severe SARS-CoV-2 infection. TCRdb passed the 5' RACE reads through MiXCR, listing each CDR3 protein once. The repertoire consists of about 77,000 distinct CDR3 sequences, with less than 15% occurring once and the leading ten covering roughly 16%. The sample was whole blood, taken at baseline. The receptors here all came from an adult who was a healthcare worker with PCR-confirmed SARS-CoV-2 infection or an uninfected control (not recorded which). The donor label of this sample is uncertain. Each CDR3 is given with its conserved first and last residue. A D gene is named only where the DNA matches it firmly. Clone size appears in some rows only: once, few, many, or a class for an expanded clone.

TRBJ2-5 | once | TRBD2 | TRBV11-2 | TGTGCCAGCAGCTTCGGGACTATGGGTCGGATCGGCCAGTACTTC | CASSFGTMGRIGQYF
TRBJ1-5 | few | TRBD1 | TRBV12-3/TRBV12-4 | TGTGCCAGCAGCCTTGACAGGGGAGGCAATCAGCCCCAGCATTTT | CASSLDRGGNQPQHF
TRBJ2-2 | NA | NA | TRBV11-2 | TGTGCCAGCAGCTTAGCCCGGTACACCGGGGAGCTGTTTTTT | CASSLARYTGELFF
TRBJ1-1 | NA | NA | TRBV14 | TGTGCCAGCAGCCGGGGGACAAGCACTGAAGCTTTCTTT | CASSRGTSTEAFF
TRBJ2-7 | many | TRBD1 | TRBV5-1 | TGCGCCAGCAGCTTTCAGGGGGCTTCAGGGGACGAGCAGTACTTC | CASSFQGASGDEQYF
TRBJ2-1 | NA | NA | TRBV10-3 | TGTGCCATCAGTGACCCAGGATGGGGGAATGAGCAGTTCTTC | CAISDPGWGNEQFF
TRBJ2-3 | few | NA | TRBV6-1 | TGTGCCAGCAGTCCCAAAGATCATGGTGACACAGATACGCAGTATTTT | CASSPKDHGDTDTQYF
TRBJ2-3 | NA | NA | TRBV4-1 | TGCGCCAGCAGCCATTTTTCGCCAGGGGGAGGGGAGCAGTATTTT | CASSHFSPGGGEQYF
TRBJ2-1 | NA | TRBD2 | TRBV7-3 | TGTGCCAGCAGCTTGATGGCTAGCGGTTACAATGAGCAGTTCTTC | CASSLMASGYNEQFF
TRBJ1-6 | many | TRBD1 | TRBV6-1 | TGTGCCAGCAGTGGACGGGACAGGTTAAATTCACCCCTCCACTTT | CASSGRDRLNSPLHF
TRBJ1-2 | many | NA | TRBV6-2/TRBV6-3 | TGTGCCAGCAGCTCCGGGACCCATTATGGCTACACCTTC | CASSSGTHYGYTF
TRBJ1-5 | NA | TRBD1 | TRBV18 | TGTGCCAGCTCACCAAACTCGAGACAGGGGATGGGTCAGCCCCAGCATTTT | CASSPNSRQGMGQPQHF
TRBJ2-4 | NA | NA | TRBV25-1 | TGTGCCAGCAGGGCTCTTACAAACATTCAGTACTTC | CASRALTNIQYF
TRBJ2-7 | few | TRBD1 | TRBV4-2 | TGTGCCAGCAGCCCCTTGCCCCCAGGACAGGACTCCTACGAGCAGTACTTC | CASSPLPPGQDSYEQYF
TRBJ1-2 | few | TRBD1 | TRBV2 | TGTGCCAGCAGTGTCGGGACAGGGGGCTTTGGCTACACCTTC | CASSVGTGGFGYTF
TRBJ2-5 | many | NA | TRBV7-2 | TGTGCCAGCAGCGAAAGGAAAACGGGCCCAGAGACCCAGTACTTC | CASSERKTGPETQYF